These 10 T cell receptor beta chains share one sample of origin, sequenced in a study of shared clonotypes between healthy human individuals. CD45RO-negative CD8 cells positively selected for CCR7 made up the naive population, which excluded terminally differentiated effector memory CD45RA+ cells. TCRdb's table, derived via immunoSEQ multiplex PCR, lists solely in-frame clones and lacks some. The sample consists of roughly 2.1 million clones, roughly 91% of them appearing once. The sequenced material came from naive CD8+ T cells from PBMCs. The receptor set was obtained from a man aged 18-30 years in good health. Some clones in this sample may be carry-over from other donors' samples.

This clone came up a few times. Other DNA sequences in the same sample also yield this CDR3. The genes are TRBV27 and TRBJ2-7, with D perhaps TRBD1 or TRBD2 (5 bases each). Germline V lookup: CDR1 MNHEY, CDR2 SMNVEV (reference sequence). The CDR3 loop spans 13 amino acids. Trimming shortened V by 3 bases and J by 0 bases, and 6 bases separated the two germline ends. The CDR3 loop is CASSLRGSYEQYF. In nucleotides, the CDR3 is TGTGCCAGCAGTTTGAGGGGCTCCTACGAGCAGTACTTC.

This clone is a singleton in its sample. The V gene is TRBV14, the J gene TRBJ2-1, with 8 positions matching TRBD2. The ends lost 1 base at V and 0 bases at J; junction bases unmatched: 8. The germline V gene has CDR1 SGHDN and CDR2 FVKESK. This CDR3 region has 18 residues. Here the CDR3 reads CASSQGRESGSSYNEQFF. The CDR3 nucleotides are TGTGCCAGCAGCCAAGGGCGGGAAAGCGGGAGCTCCTACAATGAGCAGTTCTTC. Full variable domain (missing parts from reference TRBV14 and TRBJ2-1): EAGVTQFPSHSVIEKGQTVTLRCDPISGHDNLYWYRRVMGKEIKFLLHFVKESKQDESGMPNNRFLAERTGGTYSTLKVQPAELEDSGVYFCASSQGRESGSSYNEQFFGPGTRLTVL.

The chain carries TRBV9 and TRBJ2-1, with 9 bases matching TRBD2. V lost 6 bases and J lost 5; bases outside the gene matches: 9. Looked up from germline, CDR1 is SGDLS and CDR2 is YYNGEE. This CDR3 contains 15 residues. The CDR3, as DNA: TGTGCCAGCAAAAACGGGGCTAGCGGGAACAATGAGCAGTTCTTC. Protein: CASKNGASGNNEQFF.

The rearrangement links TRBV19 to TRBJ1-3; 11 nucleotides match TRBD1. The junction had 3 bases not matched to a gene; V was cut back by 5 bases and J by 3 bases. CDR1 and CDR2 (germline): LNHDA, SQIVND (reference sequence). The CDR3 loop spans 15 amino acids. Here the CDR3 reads CASSGQGAGGNTIYF. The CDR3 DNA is TGTGCCAGTAGTGGACAGGGGGCTGGTGGAAACACCATATATTTT.

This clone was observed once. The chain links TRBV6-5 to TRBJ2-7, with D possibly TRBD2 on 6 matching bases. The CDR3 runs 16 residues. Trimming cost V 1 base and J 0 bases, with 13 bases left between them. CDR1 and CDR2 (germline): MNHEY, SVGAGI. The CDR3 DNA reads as TGTGCCAGCAGTTACTTCGGGGGTGTACCCTCCTACGAGCAGTACTTC. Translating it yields CASSYFGGVPSYEQYF.

The CDR3 sequence is CASSQRTLGVEQYF. For the CDR3, the DNA is TGTGCCAGTAGTCAACGGACCCTCGGCGTCGAGCAGTACTTC. The chain combines TRBV19 with TRBJ2-7; D gene unclear. The CDR3 length is 14 residues. V was trimmed by 5 bases and J by 6 bases, leaving 17 bases between them. The V gene's germline CDR1 is LNHDA and CDR2 SQIVND (reference sequence). Together with reference TRBV19 and TRBJ2-7, the CDR3 gives the full variable domain: DGGITQSPKYLFRKEGQNVTLSCEQNLNHDAMYWYRQDPGQGLRLIYYSQIVNDFQKGDIAEGYSVSREKKESFPLTVTSAQKNPTAFYLCASSQRTLGVEQYFGPGTRLTVT.

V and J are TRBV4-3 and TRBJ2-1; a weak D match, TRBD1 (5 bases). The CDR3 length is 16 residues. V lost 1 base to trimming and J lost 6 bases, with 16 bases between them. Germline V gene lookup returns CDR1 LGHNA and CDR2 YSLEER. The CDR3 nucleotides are TGCGCCAGCAGCCAAGTGACCCAGGGCGGTGGCAATGAGCAGTTCTTC. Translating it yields CASSQVTQGGGNEQFF.

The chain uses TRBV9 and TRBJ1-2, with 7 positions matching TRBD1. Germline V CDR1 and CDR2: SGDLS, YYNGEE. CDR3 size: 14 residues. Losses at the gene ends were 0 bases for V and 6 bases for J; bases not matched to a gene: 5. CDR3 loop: CASSVGRGGHGYTF. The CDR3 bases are TGTGCCAGCAGCGTAGGGAGAGGGGGCCATGGCTACACCTTC.

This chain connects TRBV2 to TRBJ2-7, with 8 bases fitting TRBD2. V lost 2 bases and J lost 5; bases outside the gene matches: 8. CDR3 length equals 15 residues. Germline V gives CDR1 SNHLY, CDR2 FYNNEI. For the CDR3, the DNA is TGTGCCAGCAGTGAACGCGGGAGGTTCCTCCACGAGCAGTACTTC. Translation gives CASSERGRFLHEQYF.

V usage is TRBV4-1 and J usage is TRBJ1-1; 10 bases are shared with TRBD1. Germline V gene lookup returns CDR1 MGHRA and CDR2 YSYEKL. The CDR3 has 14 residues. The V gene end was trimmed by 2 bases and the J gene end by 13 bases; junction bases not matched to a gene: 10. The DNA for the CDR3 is TGCGCCAGCAGCCAACCGGGACAGGGGAAAGTTGATTTCTTT. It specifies CASSQPGQGKVDFF.